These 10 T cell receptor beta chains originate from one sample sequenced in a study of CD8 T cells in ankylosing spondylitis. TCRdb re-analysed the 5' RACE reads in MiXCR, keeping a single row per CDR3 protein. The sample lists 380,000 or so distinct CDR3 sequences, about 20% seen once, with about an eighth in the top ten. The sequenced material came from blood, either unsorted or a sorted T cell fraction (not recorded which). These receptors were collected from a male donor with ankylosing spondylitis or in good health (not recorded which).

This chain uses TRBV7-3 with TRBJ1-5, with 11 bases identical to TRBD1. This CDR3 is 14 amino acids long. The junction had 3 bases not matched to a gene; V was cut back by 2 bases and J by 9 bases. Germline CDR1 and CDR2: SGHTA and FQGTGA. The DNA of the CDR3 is TGTGCCAGCAGCTTAGGACAGGGGGCTGGGCCCCAGCATTTT. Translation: CASSLGQGAGPQHF.

CDR3 sequence: CASSHDQWDTGIQETQYF. CDR3 coding DNA: TGTGCCAGCAGCCATGACCAGTGGGACACAGGAATTCAAGAGACCCAGTACTTC. The rearrangement joins TRBV3-1 to TRBJ2-5, with D possibly TRBD1 on 6 matching bases. The CDR3 has 18 residues. Germline-derived CDR1 and CDR2 are LGHDT and YNNKEL (reference sequence). V lost 3 bases and J 2 bases, leaving 22 bases between the germline ends.

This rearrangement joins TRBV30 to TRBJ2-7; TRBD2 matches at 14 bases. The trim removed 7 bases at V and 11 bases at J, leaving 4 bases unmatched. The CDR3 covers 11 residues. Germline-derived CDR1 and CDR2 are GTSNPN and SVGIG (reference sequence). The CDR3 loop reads CASTSGGEKYF. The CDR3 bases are TGTGCCTCGACTAGCGGGGGGGAGAAGTACTTC.

CDR3 residues: CASSQGATSYNEQFF. CDR3 DNA: TGCGCCAGCAGCCAAGGGGCTACCTCCTACAATGAGCAGTTCTTC. The V gene is TRBV4-1, the J gene TRBJ2-1; no clear D. Trimming removed 1 base from V and 0 bases from J, with 7 bases in between. Germline loops: CDR1 MGHRA, CDR2 YSYEKL. This CDR3 region has 15 residues.

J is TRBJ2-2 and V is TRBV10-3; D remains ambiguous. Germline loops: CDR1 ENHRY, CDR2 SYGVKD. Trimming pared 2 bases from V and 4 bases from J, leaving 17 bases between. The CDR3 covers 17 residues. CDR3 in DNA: TGTGCCATCAGTGAGCGGGCTCTCCTTCCCCCCACCGGGGAGCTGTTTTTT. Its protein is CAISERALLPPTGELFF.

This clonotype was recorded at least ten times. This CDR3 reads CSVRGPNTEAFF. CDR3 in DNA: TGCAGCGTTCGGGGCCCGAACACTGAAGCTTTCTTT. The V call is TRBV29-1, the J call TRBJ1-1; weak D call: TRBD1 (5 bases). V lost 5 bases, J lost 1 base, and 8 bases lay in between. Germline V CDR1 and CDR2: SQVTM, ANQGSEA. This CDR3 has 12 residues.

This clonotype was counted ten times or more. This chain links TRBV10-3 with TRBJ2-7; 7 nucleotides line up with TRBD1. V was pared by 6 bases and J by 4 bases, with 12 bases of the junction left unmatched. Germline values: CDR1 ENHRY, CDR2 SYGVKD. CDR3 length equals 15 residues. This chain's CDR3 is CAIRDPTGLAYEQYF. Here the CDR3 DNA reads TGTGCCATCAGGGACCCGACAGGGCTGGCGTACGAGCAGTACTTC.

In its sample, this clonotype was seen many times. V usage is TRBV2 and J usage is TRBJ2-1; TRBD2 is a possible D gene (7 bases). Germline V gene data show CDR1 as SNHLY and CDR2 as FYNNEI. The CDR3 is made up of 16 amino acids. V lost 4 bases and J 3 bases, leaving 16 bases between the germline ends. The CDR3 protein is CASSGQAGEGYNEQFF. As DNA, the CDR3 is TGTGCCAGCAGTGGTCAAGCAGGGGAGGGCTACAATGAGCAGTTCTTC.

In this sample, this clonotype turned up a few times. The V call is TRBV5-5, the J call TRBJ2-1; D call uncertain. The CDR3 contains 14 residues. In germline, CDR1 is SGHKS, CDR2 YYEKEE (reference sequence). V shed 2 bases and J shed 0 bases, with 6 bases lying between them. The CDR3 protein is CASSFLNSYNEQFF. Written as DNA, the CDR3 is TGTGCCAGCAGCTTTCTCAACTCCTACAATGAGCAGTTCTTC.

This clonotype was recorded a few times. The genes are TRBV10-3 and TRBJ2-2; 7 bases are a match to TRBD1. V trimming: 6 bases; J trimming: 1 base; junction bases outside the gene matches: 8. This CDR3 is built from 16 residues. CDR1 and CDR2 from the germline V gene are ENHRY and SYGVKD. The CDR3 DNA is TGTGCCATCAGAGCAGAGACAGGGCGGAACACCGGGGAGCTGTTTTTT. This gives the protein CAIRAETGRNTGELFF.